Below are 3 T cell receptor beta chains sequenced from a single sample in a study of cytomegalovirus exposure and HLA in healthy donors. Only in-frame clones appear in the TCRdb table, and some are missing; sequencing was by immunoSEQ multiplex PCR. The repertoire holds some 310,000 clones, with approximately 91% as singletons. Source material: PBMCs. The receptors were sampled from a man under 40 in good health and CMV-seronegative.

CDR3 loop: CASSLSGSGTGMETQYF. CDR3 DNA: TGCGCCAGCAGCTTATCTGGAAGCGGGACAGGGATGGAGACCCAGTACTTC. This rearrangement joins TRBV5-1 to TRBJ2-5; 9 bases fit TRBD1. J was trimmed by 5 bases and V by 2 bases; bases with no gene match: 13. The germline gives CDR1 SGHRS, CDR2 YFSETQ. The CDR3 has 17 amino acids.

This chain links TRBV29-1 with TRBJ1-1, with a weak D call TRBD1 (6 bases). Germline CDR1 is SQVTM and CDR2 is ANQGSEA. Trimming left V 4 bases short and J 7 bases short, with 13 bases between. The CDR3 spans 12 residues. The CDR3 region has the DNA TGCAGCGTTGCGACAGGTCGCGTTGAAGCTTTCTTT. This sequence encodes CSVATGRVEAFF.

Worth noting for this clone: Other DNA sequences within the sample encode an identical CDR3. This rearrangement joins TRBV29-1 to TRBJ1-2; 12 positions agree with TRBD1. The germline V gene has CDR1 SQVTM and CDR2 ANQGSEA. The CDR3 runs 13 residues. V shed 6 bases, J shed 3 bases, and the junction held 2 bases outside the gene matches. CDR3 region: CSVGQGAYYGYTF. The CDR3 DNA is TGCAGCGTGGGACAGGGGGCTTACTATGGCTACACCTTC.